The subject of this entry is one T cell receptor (beta chain). These data come from a study of technical replicates of blood from a handful of donors. Method: immunoSEQ multiplex PCR; TCRdb's copy keeps in-frame clones and lacks some. This table has some 82,000 clones, over 90% appearing once. The CDR3 sequence is 11 residues long. Germline loops: CDR1 KGHSH, CDR2 LQKENI. V was shortened by 3 bases and J by 9 bases, with 8 bases between the two germline ends. The specimen sequenced was T cells isolated from PBMCs. The sequence was obtained from a human donor in good health. The rearrangement links TRBV18 to TRBJ1-1; D is uncertain. The CDR3 sequence is CASSPEKKAFF. DNA of the CDR3: TGTGCCAGCTCACCCGAGAAAAAAGCTTTCTTT.